This passage covers 26 T cell receptor beta chains from one sample sequenced in a study of T cell repertoires in cytomegalovirus infection. These TCRs are of unknown antigen specificity. TCRdb called the reads again in MiXCR, with one record for every CDR3 protein. This table holds around 140,000 distinct CDR3 sequences, 32% found once. The sample in question was CD8+ T cells from cultured PBMCs, obtained from culture after CMV antigen stimulation. The receptors shown here come from a human donor in good health (CMV status not recorded). Some clones in this sample may be carry-over from other donors' samples.

The chain is built from TRBV7-9 and TRBJ1-4; no clear D gene. The CDR3 is made up of 16 amino acids. Trimming stripped 5 bases from V and 1 base from J, with 14 bases between. Looked up from germline, CDR1 is SEHNR and CDR2 is FQNEAQ (reference sequence). The CDR3 region is CASSLPLGETNEKLFF. DNA of the CDR3: TGTGCCAGCAGCCTCCCCCTTGGGGAAACTAATGAAAAACTGTTTTTT.

The chain carries TRBV6-6 and TRBJ1-1; D is uncertain. The V end was cut by 11 bases, the J end by 6 bases, with 25 bases between. Germline lookup yields CDR1 MNHNY and CDR2 SVGAGI (reference sequence). The length of the CDR3 is 15 residues. This chain's CDR3 is CAVTEFSTEIAEAFF. CDR3 DNA sequence: TGTGCCGTGACCGAGTTTTCGACCGAGATCGCTGAAGCTTTCTTT.

This clonotype has only a few counts. The CDR3 reads CASSPEPLAPRAFTNTGELFF. CDR3 DNA: TGTGCCAGCAGCCCTGAACCACTAGCGCCAAGGGCTTTTACGAACACCGGGGAGCTGTTTTTT. V usage is TRBV11-3 and J usage is TRBJ2-2; 7 positions agree with TRBD2. V shed 5 bases and J 0 bases; nucleotides not matched to a gene: 21. CDR1 is SGHNT and CDR2 is YENEEA in the germline V gene. The CDR3 is 21 amino acids.

This clonotype was seen a handful of times. This sequence joins TRBV7-3 and TRBJ2-7; TRBD2 agrees at 9 bases. From germline, CDR1 is SGHTA and CDR2 FQGTGA. After removal of 1 base from V and 5 bases from J, the junction contained 6 bases not matched to a gene. The CDR3 spans 15 residues. The CDR3 is CASSLMGGGGNEQYF. CDR3 in DNA: TGTGCCAGCAGCTTAATGGGCGGGGGGGGAAACGAGCAGTACTTC.

The table lists this clonotype with many counts. The rearrangement uses TRBV3-1 and TRBJ2-3; unclear D gene. V lost 0 bases to trimming and J lost 1 base, with 5 bases between them. This CDR3 region has 14 residues. Germline V lookup: CDR1 LGHDT, CDR2 YNNKEL (reference sequence). The DNA for the CDR3 is TGTGCCAGCAGCCAAGAGCTTGGCACAGATACGCAGTATTTT. This encodes CASSQELGTDTQYF.

This clonotype was counted a few times. The chain carries TRBV7-9 and TRBJ2-7; 7 bases are a match to TRBD2. Germline CDR1 SEHNR, CDR2 FQNEAQ (reference sequence). The CDR3 is 15 residues long. With 4 bases clipped from V and 3 bases from J, the junction kept 9 bases outside the gene matches. The CDR3 sequence: CASSSPAGPLYEQYF. The CDR3 DNA reads as TGTGCCAGCAGCTCCCCAGCGGGGCCACTCTACGAGCAGTACTTC.

Regarding this clonotype: Since a much larger clone is just one base distant, this may be a read error. V and J are TRBV6-2 or TRBV6-3 and TRBJ1-6; TRBD1 might be the D (6 bases). This CDR3 region has 15 residues. The germline V gene has CDR1 MNHEY and CDR2 SVGEGT. As DNA, the CDR3 is TGTGCCGGCAGTTACTCGGCCAGGGGAGGATCACCCCTCCACTTT. This encodes CAGSYSARGGSPLHF.

The chain recombines TRBV7-9 with TRBJ2-4, with D possibly being TRBD1 (6 bases). Germline V gene data show CDR1 as SEHNR and CDR2 as FQNEAQ (reference sequence). CDR3 length: 16 amino acids. V lost 5 bases and J lost 0, with 14 bases in between. The CDR3 region is CASSPRQDLAKNIQYF. In DNA form, the CDR3 reads TGTGCCAGCAGCCCAAGACAGGACCTAGCCAAAAACATTCAGTACTTC.

Only a few counts were recorded for this clonotype. The CDR3 region has the DNA TGTGCCAGCAGCGACCTCAAGGGGACCCAGTACTTC. It codes for CASSDLKGTQYF. The chain employs TRBV9 and TRBJ2-5, with unresolved D. The CDR3 extends over 12 amino acids. Germline V gene data show CDR1 as SGDLS and CDR2 as YYNGEE. V lost 3 bases and J lost 7, with 10 bases in between.

CDR3 sequence: CASGFGERGTQETQYF. The CDR3 nucleotides read TGTGCTAGTGGTTTCGGAGAACGCGGGACCCAAGAGACCCAGTACTTC. The chain has TRBV12-5 and TRBJ2-5; possibly TRBD2 for D (6 bases). CDR3 length: 16 amino acids. V shed 3 bases and J shed 1 base, with 15 bases lying between them. CDR1 and CDR2 from the germline V gene are LGHNT and FRNRAP.

This clonotype was recorded a few times. The V gene is TRBV5-5, the J gene TRBJ2-1, with 7 bases identical to TRBD2. The length of the CDR3 is 16 residues. V shed 5 bases, J shed 3 bases, and the junction held 11 bases outside the gene matches. Germline CDR1 reads SGHKS; CDR2 reads YYEKEE (reference sequence). The CDR3 nucleotides read TGTGCCAGCAGAACCGGGGGGTCAGGGCTCTACAATGAGCAGTTCTTC. Translated, it gives CASRTGGSGLYNEQFF.

The V call is TRBV20-1, the J call TRBJ1-5; D unresolved. CDR1 is DFQATT and CDR2 is SNEGSKA in the germline V gene (reference sequence). V was shortened by 2 bases and J by 0 bases, with 17 bases between the two germline ends. This CDR3 region has 17 residues. Here the CDR3 DNA reads TGCAGTGCTAGATTACTATTGGGGAGAAATAGCAATCAGCCCCAGCATTTT. Protein product: CSARLLLGRNSNQPQHF.

This chain connects TRBV27 to TRBJ2-5; D is undetermined. V was shortened by 4 bases and J by 4 bases, with 16 bases between the two germline ends. Germline V gene lookup returns CDR1 MNHEY and CDR2 SMNVEV (reference sequence). The CDR3 covers 15 residues. As DNA, the CDR3 is TGTGCCAGCAGTTCTTTTCTTCTAGGATTAGAGACCCAGTACTTC. Amino acids: CASSSFLLGLETQYF.

The rearrangement uses TRBV19 and TRBJ2-2; either TRBD1 or TRBD2 may supply D (5 bases each). CDR1 and CDR2 (germline): LNHDA, SQIVND (reference sequence). V was clipped by 3 bases and J by 0 bases, with 5 bases between them. The CDR3 loop spans 14 amino acids. CDR3 region: CASSMGPNTGELFF. The CDR3 bases are TGTGCCAGTAGTATGGGACCGAACACCGGGGAGCTGTTTTTT.

This clonotype came up a few times. The DNA for the CDR3 is TGTGCCAGCAGTTACTCCGGGGCCCTGAGCACAGATACGCAGTATTTT. Translated: CASSYSGALSTDTQYF. The V and J genes are TRBV6-5 and TRBJ2-3; D assignment may be TRBD1 or TRBD2 (5 bases each). This CDR3 has 16 residues. V shed 0 bases and J shed 0 bases, with 10 bases lying between them. Germline V gives CDR1 MNHEY, CDR2 SVGAGI.

The V and J genes are TRBV24-1 and TRBJ2-1, with TRBD1 matching over 10 bases. V lost 9 bases and J lost 10; bases outside the gene matches: 8. This CDR3 spans 13 amino acids. Germline values: CDR1 KGHDR, CDR2 SFDVKD. CDR3 sequence reads: CATLGTGEGEQFF. The CDR3 DNA reads as TGTGCCACCCTAGGGACAGGGGAAGGGGAGCAGTTCTTC.

This clonotype was counted a single time. The chain links TRBV28 to TRBJ2-7; no definite D call. The CDR3 totals 14 residues. The germline V gene encodes CDR1 MDHEN and CDR2 SYDVKM. Between the trimmed V and J ends, which lost 3 bases and 5 bases, there was a span of 14 bases. The CDR3 sequence is CASSFIVQKNEQYF. The CDR3 DNA reads as TGTGCCAGCAGTTTTATTGTACAAAAAAACGAGCAGTACTTC. The whole variable domain, remainder taken from reference TRBV28 and TRBJ2-7, is DVKVTQSSRYLVKRTGEKVFLECVQDMDHENMFWYRQDPGLGLRLIYFSYDVKMKEKGDIPEGYSVSREKKERFSLILESASTNQTSMYLCASSFIVQKNEQYFGPGTRLTVT.

This clonotype came up many times. The chain is built from TRBV4-2 and TRBJ1-3; maybe TRBD1 (5 bases). Looked up from germline, CDR1 is LGHNA and CDR2 is YNFKEQ. Trimming shortened V by 0 bases and J by 1 base, and 7 bases separated the two germline ends. CDR3 length: 15 amino acids. Here the CDR3 reads CASSQDRGSGNTIYF. DNA of the CDR3: TGTGCCAGCAGCCAAGACCGGGGGTCTGGAAACACCATATATTTT.

The chain couples TRBV7-6 to TRBJ2-4; D is unclear. CDR3 length: 14 residues. The germline V and J ends were trimmed by 5 bases and 0 bases, with 8 bases remaining between them. Germline V gene lookup returns CDR1 SGHVS and CDR2 FNYEAQ. The CDR3: CASSDSLAKNIQYF. The CDR3 nucleotides read TGTGCCAGCAGCGACTCTTTAGCCAAAAACATTCAGTACTTC. Full variable domain (rest looked up from reference TRBV7-6 and TRBJ2-4): GAGVSQSPRYKVTKRGQDVALRCDPISGHVSLYWYRQALGQGPEFLTYFNYEAQQDKSGLPNDRFSAERPEGSISTLTIQRTEQRDSAMYRCASSDSLAKNIQYFGAGTRLSVL.

The chain uses TRBV19 and TRBJ1-1, with D maybe TRBD1 (5 bases). The CDR3 runs to 13 residues. Germline loops: CDR1 LNHDA, CDR2 SQIVND (reference sequence). V was cut by 5 bases and J by 3 bases, with 10 bases left in between. CDR3 bases: TGTGCCAGTAGTTCCGGGGACTACACTGAAGCTTTCTTT. Translated, it gives CASSSGDYTEAFF. Complete variable domain (other parts from reference TRBV19 and TRBJ1-1): DGGITQSPKYLFRKEGQNVTLSCEQNLNHDAMYWYRQDPGQGLRLIYYSQIVNDFQKGDIAEGYSVSREKKESFPLTVTSAQKNPTAFYLCASSSGDYTEAFFGQGTRLTVV.

This clonotype was counted at least ten times. V and J are TRBV7-3 and TRBJ1-2; TRBD1 agrees at 8 bases. This CDR3 contains 14 residues. The trim removed 3 bases at V and 5 bases at J, leaving 5 bases unmatched. CDR1 SGHTA and CDR2 FQGTGA come from the germline V gene. CDR3 bases: TGTGCCAGCAGCTTGGGACAGGCATTTTATGGCTACACCTTC. Protein: CASSLGQAFYGYTF.

The V call is TRBV12-3 or TRBV12-4, the J call TRBJ2-1; D may be TRBD1 or TRBD2 (5 bases each). Deletions cut 5 bases from V and 7 bases from J, with 15 bases between. This CDR3 comprises 14 residues. The CDR3 DNA sequence: TGTGCCAGCAGTCCCCCGGGGCAGGAGAATGAGCAGTTCTTC. It specifies CASSPPGQENEQFF.

The table lists this clonotype with a few counts. The chain uses TRBV27 and TRBJ2-7; TRBD1 agrees at 10 bases. The CDR3 loop spans 15 amino acids. V shed 3 bases, J shed 2 bases, and the junction held 4 bases outside the gene matches. The germline CDR1 and CDR2 sequences are MNHEY and SMNVEV (reference sequence). This CDR3 reads CASSLWTGGTYEQYF. In DNA, the CDR3 is TGTGCCAGCAGTTTGTGGACAGGGGGAACCTACGAGCAGTACTTC.

The chain combines TRBV7-9 with TRBJ1-5; D is possibly TRBD1 (5 bases). The V and J ends lost 5 bases and 3 bases respectively, with 17 bases between them. The CDR3 has 16 amino acids. Germline loops: CDR1 SEHNR, CDR2 FQNEAQ (reference sequence). The CDR3 here is CASSDELAGNNQPQHF. For the CDR3, the DNA is TGTGCCAGCAGCGACGAGTTGGCAGGGAACAATCAGCCCCAGCATTTT.

This chain uses TRBV12-5 with TRBJ1-5; D gene uncertain. V was cut by 1 base and J by 5 bases, with 12 bases left in between. The CDR3 runs 15 residues. The germline CDR1 and CDR2 sequences are LGHNT and FRNRAP. In DNA, the CDR3 is TGTGCTAGTGGTTTGGGTGGGTGGCAGTATCAGCCCCAGCATTTT. It codes for CASGLGGWQYQPQHF.

The table lists this clonotype with many counts. V gene TRBV12-3 or TRBV12-4 combines with J gene TRBJ2-3; D gene unclear. V was clipped by 8 bases and J by 2 bases, with 11 bases between them. The CDR3 runs 13 residues. The CDR3 DNA follows: TGTGCCAGCTTGGTTAGTTCCACAGATACGCAGTATTTT. Its translation: CASLVSSTDTQYF.